This T cell receptor (beta chain) is from a study of vaccination and CD4 T cells after COVID-19. Study-level points and caveats: Spike mono-reactive clones accounted for 304 of the 307 vaccine-specific clones found in convalescent patients.

Sequenced with the Oncomine TCR Beta short-read assay was DNA taken from cultured CD4+ T cells. TCRdb called the PCR reads again in MiXCR, with one record for every CDR3 protein. The sample consists of about 23,000 distinct CDR3 sequences, about 67% of them appearing once. Documented treatment: roughly ten-day PBMC culture with coronavirus spike peptide pools or control peptides (ViraFEST assay). After roughly ten days of culture, CD4+ T cells were negatively selected. With respect to this clonotype: No antigen is known for it.

Per the germline V gene, CDR1 is LNHDA and CDR2 is SQIVND (reference sequence). J lost 0 bases, V lost 5 bases, and 4 bases had no gene match. This CDR3 has 15 residues. The V and J genes are TRBV19 and TRBJ2-1, with 7 bases fitting TRBD1. This specimen was CD4+ T cells from blood, cultured in vitro, taken after SARS-CoV-2 vaccination. The TCR sequence derives from a human donor who received a COVID-19 vaccine. The CDR3 sequence is CASSPGQYSYNEQFF. The CDR3 region has the DNA TGTGCCAGTAGTCCGGGACAGTACTCCTACAATGAGCAGTTCTTC.